Sequencing of this T cell receptor (beta chain) was carried out in a study of CD8 T cells in Susac syndrome. The CDR3 spans 12 residues. Between the trimmed V and J ends, which lost 5 bases and 5 bases, there was a span of 9 bases. The germline V gene encodes CDR1 LNHDA and CDR2 SQIVND (reference sequence). After extraction with the RNeasy kit, roughly 0.5 to 1 ug of the RNA was reverse transcribed using random hexamers. An immunoSEQ multiplex PCR generated amplified TCR beta CDR3 products spanning 54 Vbeta and 13 Jbeta. Via MiXCR, TCRdb re-called the immunoSEQ multiplex PCR reads, giving one row per CDR3 protein. Here the sample spans tens of thousands of distinct CDR3 sequences, approximately 94% being singletons. From blood CD8+ and CD4+ T cells, the TCR beta chain was sequenced.

This TCR was recovered from a human donor in good health. The sequenced sample was CD8+ T cells from PBMCs. The chain employs TRBV19 and TRBJ1-1; D call uncertain. Here the CDR3 reads CASSRSDTEAFF. CDR3 sequence (DNA): TGTGCCAGTAGTCGATCAGATACTGAAGCTTTCTTT. The variable domain in full, completed from reference TRBV19 and TRBJ1-1, reads DGGITQSPKYLFRKEGQNVTLSCEQNLNHDAMYWYRQDPGQGLRLIYYSQIVNDFQKGDIAEGYSVSREKKESFPLTVTSAQKNPTAFYLCASSRSDTEAFFGQGTRLTVV.